This TCR beta chain was found in a study of human T cells and chemical hapten exposure. This clonotype was picked up many times. Time point denoted: patch test 1, 2 weeks after DPC sensitization. Noted treatment: therapeutic diphenylcyclopropenone sensitization with weekly scalp DPC. TCRdb itself ran the RACE reads through MiXCR, one entry per CDR3 protein. The table lists 180,000 or so distinct CDR3 sequences, around 13% of them singletons, with 1.7% in the top ten. The sample was whole blood, taken in connection with sensitization to the hapten diphenylcyclopropenone (DPC). This clonotype was sampled from a woman in her 30s with alopecia areata. Some clones in this sample may be carry-over from other donors' samples.

CDR3 bases: TGCGCCAGCAGCCAAGTGTTGAGGGAGGACGGCTACACCTTC. Protein sequence: CASSQVLREDGYTF. The gene calls are TRBV4-3 and TRBJ1-2; D is ambiguous. Germline V CDR1 and CDR2: LGHNA, YSLEER. Between the trimmed V and J ends, which lost 1 base and 8 bases, there was a span of 14 bases. The CDR3 runs 14 residues.